This is a list of T cell receptor beta chains from one sample in a study of cytomegalovirus exposure and HLA in healthy donors. Assay: immunoSEQ multiplex PCR; the TCRdb copy retains only in-frame clones and omits some. The table includes some 130,000 clones, about three fifths detected once. The sample taken for sequencing was PBMCs. The receptors were gathered from a man aged 35-49 years in good health and CMV-seropositive. The CDR3 runs from the conserved cysteine through the conserved F or W. A D gene is named only where the DNA matches it firmly. For some rows the clone size is stated as once, few or many, or as a class when expanded; others skip it.

v_gene,d_gene,j_gene,abundance,CDR3aa,CDR3nt
TRBV9,NA,TRBJ1-3,few,CASSTVGNTIYF,TGTGCCAGCAGTACGGTTGGAAACACCATATATTTT
TRBV18,TRBD1,TRBJ1-5,NA,CASSQRQGEYNQPQHF,TGTGCCAGCTCGCAAAGACAGGGAGAGTACAATCAGCCCCAGCATTTT
TRBV19,TRBD2,TRBJ2-3,NA,CASSKLAGLSTDTQYF,TGTGCCAGTAGTAAGCTAGCGGGGCTTAGCACAGATACGCAGTATTTT
TRBV6-1,TRBD2,TRBJ2-7,NA,CASSEAGTSGRYEQYF,TGTGCCAGCAGTGAAGCCGGGACTAGCGGGAGATACGAGCAGTACTTC
TRBV25-1,TRBD1,TRBJ1-4,NA,CASSILTGVRATNEKLFF,TGTGCCAGCAGCATATTAACAGGGGTGCGGGCAACTAATGAAAAACTGTTTTTT
TRBV18,TRBD2,TRBJ2-7,NA,CASSPPGGGTYEQYF,TGTGCCAGCTCACCACCGGGCGGGGGGACCTACGAGCAGTACTTC
TRBV14,NA,TRBJ2-3,NA,CASSQERRPSEYTDTQYF,TGTGCCAGCAGCCAAGAACGTCGGCCTAGCGAATACACAGATACGCAGTATTTT
TRBV10-2,TRBD2,TRBJ2-1,NA,CASSGPAGGDNEQFF,TGCGCCAGCAGTGGGCCGGCGGGGGGGGACAATGAGCAGTTCTTC
TRBV4-2,NA,TRBJ1-4,few,CASSQGQSNEKLFF,TGTGCCAGCAGCCAAGGGCAGTCTAATGAAAAACTGTTTTTT
TRBV5-4,TRBD2,TRBJ2-7,NA,CASSFYIQRGHYEQYF,TGTGCCAGCAGCTTCTACATCCAGCGGGGGCACTACGAGCAGTACTTC
TRBV7-9,TRBD1,TRBJ2-5,NA,CASSFQTGGEETQYF,TGTGCCAGCAGCTTTCAGACAGGGGGTGAGGAGACCCAGTACTTC
TRBV29-1,NA,TRBJ2-7,NA,CSVEGDRDSSYEQYF,TGCAGCGTTGAAGGAGACCGGGACTCCTCCTACGAGCAGTACTTC
TRBV13,NA,TRBJ2-3,NA,CASSSRLVVDTQYF,TGTGCCAGCAGCTCTCGACTAGTGGTAGATACGCAGTATTTT
TRBV5-4,TRBD1,TRBJ1-2,once,CASSLGGPGQGFSGYTF,TGTGCCAGCAGCTTGGGAGGACCGGGACAGGGCTTCTCTGGCTACACCTTC
TRBV9,NA,TRBJ1-1,NA,CASSVRSVNTEAFF,TGTGCCAGCAGCGTACGGAGTGTAAACACTGAAGCTTTCTTT
TRBV9,NA,TRBJ1-5,few,CASRRRANSNQPQHF,TGTGCCAGCAGGCGGAGGGCTAATAGCAATCAGCCCCAGCATTTT
TRBV9,TRBD1,TRBJ2-6,few,CASSAGTVLSGANVLTF,TGTGCCAGCAGCGCCGGGACAGTATTATCTGGGGCCAACGTCCTGACTTTC
TRBV7-3,NA,TRBJ2-1,NA,CASSSLSDNEQFF,TGTGCCAGCAGCTCTCTATCCGACAATGAGCAGTTCTTC
TRBV10-2,TRBD2,TRBJ2-5,NA,CATGWAGGQETQYF,TGCGCCACTGGGTGGGCGGGGGGGCAAGAGACCCAGTACTTC
TRBV5-1,NA,TRBJ2-5,NA,CASSLGPGISRGETQYF,TGCGCCAGCAGCTTGGGCCCCGGGATTTCAAGAGGGGAGACCCAGTACTTC
TRBV7-9,TRBD1,TRBJ1-1,once,CASSLGTVNTEAFF,TGTGCCAGCAGCTTGGGGACAGTGAACACTGAAGCTTTCTTT
TRBV5-1,NA,TRBJ2-7,NA,CASSLIGGSYEQYF,TGCGCCAGCAGCTTGATCGGCGGCTCCTACGAGCAGTACTTC
TRBV5-4,NA,TRBJ1-2,NA,CASSFPTSLNYGYTF,TGTGCCAGCAGCTTCCCAACATCCCTTAACTATGGCTACACCTTC
TRBV7-9,NA,TRBJ1-5,few,CASSSTGTGNGQPQHF,TGTGCCAGCAGCTCCACCGGGACTGGTAACGGACAGCCCCAGCATTTT
TRBV15,NA,TRBJ2-5,NA,CATSRDRRIETQYF,TGTGCCACCAGCAGAGATCGGAGGATTGAGACCCAGTACTTC
TRBV11-2,NA,TRBJ1-5,NA,CASSLDVSANQPQHF,TGTGCCAGCAGCTTAGATGTCAGTGCCAATCAGCCCCAGCATTTT
TRBV27,NA,TRBJ2-5,NA,CASSWSGAYQETQYF,TGTGCCAGCAGTTGGAGCGGTGCGTACCAAGAGACCCAGTACTTC
TRBV14,NA,TRBJ2-7,NA,CASSQELAAYEQYF,TGTGCCAGCAGCCAAGAATTAGCGGCCTACGAGCAGTACTTC
TRBV13,NA,TRBJ2-1,NA,CASSLQGMIYNEQFF,TGTGCCAGCAGCCTACAGGGCATGATATACAATGAGCAGTTCTTC
TRBV6-1,NA,TRBJ2-7,NA,CASSDRFRNTYEQYF,TGTGCCAGCAGTGACAGGTTCCGAAATACCTACGAGCAGTACTTC
TRBV7-9,NA,TRBJ1-1,few,CASSLDGIEAFF,TGTGCCAGCAGCCTGGACGGGATTGAAGCTTTCTTT
TRBV29-1,TRBD1,TRBJ1-2,few,CSVEGWDSPNYGYTF,TGCAGCGTTGAAGGTTGGGACAGCCCTAACTATGGCTACACCTTC
TRBV15,NA,TRBJ2-6,NA,CATSSVRPVANVLTF,TGTGCCACCAGCAGCGTCAGGCCCGTGGCCAACGTCCTGACTTTC
TRBV11-2,NA,TRBJ2-6,once,CASSRGAHSGANVLTF,TGTGCCAGCAGCCGGGGGGCCCACTCTGGGGCCAACGTCCTGACTTTC
TRBV6-5,TRBD1,TRBJ1-1,NA,CASRTGLSEAFF,TGTGCCAGCAGGACAGGGTTGTCTGAAGCTTTCTTT
TRBV6-6,TRBD1,TRBJ2-1,few,CASSTQGDSYNEQFF,TGTGCCAGCAGTACCCAGGGGGACTCCTACAATGAGCAGTTCTTC
TRBV4-2,NA,TRBJ1-2,NA,CASSQEKSDGYTF,TGTGCCAGCAGCCAAGAAAAATCGGATGGCTACACCTTC
TRBV29-1,NA,TRBJ1-1,few,CSVLTVNTEAFF,TGCAGCGTTCTGACAGTAAACACTGAAGCTTTCTTT
TRBV5-1,TRBD2,TRBJ2-5,NA,CASSLLASGSVGQTQYF,TGCGCCAGCAGCTTGTTGGCTAGCGGGAGCGTTGGGCAGACCCAGTACTTC
TRBV4-3,TRBD2,TRBJ2-5,NA,CASSQDGTGGPAETQYF,TGCGCCAGCAGCCAAGATGGAACGGGAGGGCCGGCGGAGACCCAGTACTTC
TRBV5-1,TRBD2,TRBJ2-1,NA,CASTFPSGTSGNNEQFF,TGCGCCAGCACCTTTCCATCCGGGACTAGCGGGAACAATGAGCAGTTCTTC
TRBV27,NA,TRBJ2-7,NA,CASSLLEESYEQYF,TGTGCCAGCAGTTTATTGGAGGAGTCCTACGAGCAGTACTTC
TRBV6-5,NA,TRBJ2-3,NA,CASSAELLGPDTQYF,TGTGCCAGCAGTGCCGAGCTACTAGGGCCAGATACGCAGTATTTT
TRBV5-1,TRBD2,TRBJ2-1,few,CASSPTSGPYNEQFF,TGCGCCAGCAGCCCGACTAGCGGGCCTTACAATGAGCAGTTCTTC
TRBV5-4,NA,TRBJ2-3,NA,CASSRLDTQYF,TGTGCCAGCAGCCGTCTTGATACGCAGTATTTT
TRBV7-9,TRBD2,TRBJ2-3,NA,CASSLGGTSGGGTDTQYF,TGTGCCAGCAGCTTAGGCGGGACTAGCGGAGGGGGGACAGATACGCAGTATTTT
TRBV4-1,TRBD1,TRBJ2-2,NA,CASSPTGGFSGELFF,TGCGCCAGCAGCCCGACAGGGGGCTTCTCCGGGGAGCTGTTTTTT
TRBV5-1,NA,TRBJ1-3,NA,CASSLAAGNTIYF,TGCGCCAGCAGCTTGGCCGCGGGAAACACCATATATTTT
TRBV18,TRBD1,TRBJ1-4,NA,CASSETGAAANEKLFF,TGTGCCAGCTCCGAGACAGGGGCTGCGGCTAATGAAAAACTGTTTTTT
TRBV7-2,NA,TRBJ2-2,NA,CASSSYQMQLFF,TGTGCCAGCAGCTCCTATCAAATGCAGCTGTTTTTT
TRBV5-6,NA,TRBJ1-1,NA,CASSLAGRPIMNTEAFF,TGTGCCAGCAGCTTGGCTGGCAGGCCAATAATGAACACTGAAGCTTTCTTT
TRBV29-1,NA,TRBJ1-1,once,CSVVSRIPMNTEAFF,TGCAGCGTTGTGTCCAGAATCCCGATGAACACTGAAGCTTTCTTT
TRBV28,NA,TRBJ1-5,few,CASSFGRVHQPQHF,TGTGCCAGCAGTTTTGGCAGGGTGCATCAGCCCCAGCATTTT
TRBV7-9,TRBD1,TRBJ1-5,NA,CASSPGTGSNQPQHF,TGTGCCAGCAGCCCCGGGACAGGGAGCAATCAGCCCCAGCATTTT
TRBV29-1,TRBD1,TRBJ2-1,NA,CSAGTGVHEQFF,TGCAGCGCCGGGACAGGGGTACATGAGCAGTTCTTC
TRBV27,TRBD1,TRBJ2-2,once,CASSLGTGTVGELFF,TGTGCCAGCAGTTTGGGGACAGGGACTGTGGGGGAGCTGTTTTTT
TRBV10-3,TRBD1,TRBJ1-1,NA,CAIRTLQGLPNTEAFF,TGTGCCATCAGGACCTTACAGGGGCTCCCAAACACTGAAGCTTTCTTT
TRBV30,NA,TRBJ2-7,NA,CAWSVSLRVEQYF,TGTGCCTGGAGTGTATCCCTTAGAGTAGAGCAGTACTTC
TRBV2,NA,TRBJ2-5,NA,CASNRGRETQYF,TGTGCCAGCAATCGGGGTCGGGAGACCCAGTACTTC